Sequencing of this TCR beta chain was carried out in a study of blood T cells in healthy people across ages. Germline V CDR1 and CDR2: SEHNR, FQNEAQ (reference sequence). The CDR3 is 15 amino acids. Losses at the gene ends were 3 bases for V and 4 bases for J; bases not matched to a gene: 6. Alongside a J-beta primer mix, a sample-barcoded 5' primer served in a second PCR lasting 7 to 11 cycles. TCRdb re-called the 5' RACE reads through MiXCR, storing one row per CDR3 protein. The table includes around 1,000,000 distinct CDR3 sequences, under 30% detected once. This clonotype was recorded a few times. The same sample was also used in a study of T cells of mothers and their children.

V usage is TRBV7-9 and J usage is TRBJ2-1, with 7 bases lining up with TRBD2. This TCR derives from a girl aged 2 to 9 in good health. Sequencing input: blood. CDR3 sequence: CASSLTRGEYNEQFF. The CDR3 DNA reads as TGTGCCAGCAGCTTGACCCGGGGGGAATACAATGAGCAGTTCTTC.